A selection of T cell receptor beta chains follows, all from one sample in a study of OX40 agonist ivuxolimab in advanced cancers. TCRdb keeps only in-frame clones here, not all; method: immunoSEQ multiplex PCR. The sample holds 70,000 to 75,000 clones; more than 85% are singletons and the top ten take about 0.42%. Sequencing used CD4+ or CD8+ T cells sorted from blood, obtained in a trial of the OX40 agonist ivuxolimab. The receptors stem from an adult with an advanced solid tumor such as melanoma, head and neck, liver or kidney cancer. Each CDR3 is given with its conserved first and last residue. The D gene is left open where the match is weak. Rows give clone size only sometimes, using once, few, many, or a class for an expanded clone.

>few|NA|TRBJ2-2|TRBV1
CTSSQLDTPNTGELFF
TGCACCAGCAGCCAGTTGGACACTCCGAACACCGGGGAGCTGTTTTTT
>NA|TRBD1|TRBJ2-7|TRBV18
CASSPPLGTGASYEQYF
TGTGCCAGCTCACCACCCCTCGGGACAGGTGCCTCCTACGAGCAGTACTTC
>NA|NA|TRBJ1-1|TRBV20-1
CSADGAEAFF
TGCAGTGCTGACGGGGCTGAAGCTTTCTTT
>NA|TRBD2|TRBJ2-1|TRBV28
CASSPLTGREGLGKEQFF
TGTGCCAGCAGTCCTTTAACTGGGCGGGAGGGGCTAGGGAAGGAGCAGTTCTTC
>NA|NA|TRBJ2-3|TRBV6-5
CASSRTILDTQYF
TGTGCCAGCAGTCGGACGATTCTAGATACGCAGTATTTT
>NA|TRBD2|TRBJ2-1|TRBV2
CASSGGLAGNEQFF
TGTGCCAGCAGTGGGGGACTAGCGGGAAATGAGCAGTTCTTC
>NA|NA|TRBJ2-7|TRBV29-1
CSVDRRTDYEQYF
TGCAGCGTTGATAGGCGGACAGACTACGAGCAGTACTTC
>NA|TRBD2|TRBJ2-1|TRBV4-1
CASSQGRFGASGSLYNEQFF
TGCGCCAGCAGCCAAGGGCGGTTCGGCGCTAGCGGGAGTCTATACAATGAGCAGTTCTTC
>NA|NA|TRBJ2-7|TRBV21-1
CASSKGNRLAGGPQDYEQYF
TGTGCCAGCAGCAAAGGGAATCGACTAGCGGGAGGGCCACAGGATTACGAGCAGTACTTC
>NA|NA|TRBJ2-2|TRBV23-1
CASSQSPPHSSGELFF
TGCGCCAGCAGTCAATCCCCCCCACACAGTTCCGGGGAGCTGTTTTTT
>once|TRBD1|TRBJ2-1|TRBV19
CASERGGVFPYNEQFF
TGTGCCAGTGAGAGAGGGGGCGTATTCCCCTACAATGAGCAGTTCTTC
>NA|NA|TRBJ2-1|TRBV7-8
CASSLDVVGNEQFF
TGTGCCAGCAGCTTAGATGTAGTTGGGAATGAGCAGTTCTTC
>NA|NA|TRBJ1-1|TRBV27
CASSFERNTEAFF
TGTGCCAGCAGTTTTGAACGGAACACTGAAGCTTTCTTT
>few|TRBD1|TRBJ1-5|TRBV7-9
CASSPGTGGSQPQHF
TGTGCCAGCAGCCCCGGGACAGGGGGCTCTCAGCCCCAGCATTTT
>NA|NA|TRBJ2-7|TRBV6-1
CASSEPSYEQYF
TGTGCCAGCAGCGAGCCCTCCTACGAGCAGTACTTC
>NA|NA|TRBJ2-5|TRBV9
CASSVVGRIQETQYF
TGTGCCAGCAGCGTAGTAGGGCGGATCCAAGAGACCCAGTACTTC
>NA|NA|TRBJ2-3|TRBV19
CASSIQGPSTDTQYF
TGTGCCAGTAGTATCCAGGGTCCTAGCACAGATACGCAGTATTTT
>NA|NA|TRBJ2-7|TRBV19
CASSSRRRGNYEQYF
TGTGCCAGTAGTAGCCGTAGACGAGGGAACTACGAGCAGTACTTC
>NA|NA|TRBJ1-5|TRBV19
CASSIDREGNQPQHF
TGTGCCAGTAGTATAGACAGGGAGGGCAATCAGCCCCAGCATTTT
>once|TRBD1|TRBJ2-2|TRBV7-6
CASRRTGAGELFF
TGTGCCAGCAGGAGGACAGGGGCCGGGGAGCTGTTTTTT
>NA|TRBD2|TRBJ2-7|TRBV7-2
CASSEQGTSGNSYEQYF
TGTGCCAGCAGCGAACAAGGGACTAGCGGAAACTCCTACGAGCAGTACTTC
>NA|TRBD1|TRBJ2-1|TRBV19
CASKESPGQGTNEQFF
TGTGCCAGTAAGGAGAGTCCGGGACAGGGAACGAATGAGCAGTTCTTC
>NA|NA|TRBJ1-5|TRBV21-1
CASSKEAGPPNQPQHF
TGTGCCAGCAGCAAAGAAGCTGGACCCCCCAATCAGCCCCAGCATTTT
>NA|NA|TRBJ2-1|TRBV7-9
CASSSVTAYNEQFF
TGTGCCAGCAGCTCTGTGACAGCCTACAATGAGCAGTTCTTC
>NA|TRBD1|TRBJ2-1|TRBV6-5
CASSKSLRQGNEQFF
TGTGCCAGCAGCAAGTCCCTGAGACAGGGGAATGAGCAGTTCTTC
>NA|NA|TRBJ1-3|TRBV9
CASSLSGQFAGNTIYF
TGTGCCAGCAGCCTTTCAGGGCAATTTGCTGGAAACACCATATATTTT
>NA|NA|TRBJ1-4|TRBV5-1
CASSLTGFNGKLFF
TGCGCCAGCAGCTTGACAGGTTTTAATGGAAAACTGTTTTTT
>NA|TRBD2|TRBJ2-1|TRBV27
CASSLGTSERYNEQFF
TGTGCCAGCAGTTTAGGGACTAGCGAGCGCTACAATGAGCAGTTCTTC
>NA|NA|TRBJ1-5|TRBV7-2
CASSSEGNQPQHF
TGTGCCAGCAGTTCTGAGGGCAATCAGCCCCAGCATTTT
>NA|NA|TRBJ2-2|TRBV7-9
CASSFSQLNTGELFF
TGTGCCAGCAGCTTCTCACAGCTGAACACCGGGGAGCTGTTTTTT
>NA|TRBD1|TRBJ1-2|TRBV5-6
CASSSPGGQGALFSGYTF
TGTGCCAGCAGCTCCCCGGGGGGACAGGGGGCCCTCTTTAGTGGCTACACCTTC
>NA|TRBD1|TRBJ2-3|TRBV27
CASSSGTGGRRTDTQYF
TGTGCCAGCAGTTCGGGGACAGGGGGCCGCCGGACAGATACGCAGTATTTT
>NA|NA|TRBJ1-4|TRBV6-1
CASSESGKGATNEKLFF
TGTGCCAGCAGTGAATCAGGGAAAGGGGCGACTAATGAAAAACTGTTTTTT
>NA|NA|TRBJ2-7|TRBV6-5
CASSQGPVNYEQYF
TGTGCCAGCAGTCAGGGGCCGGTAAACTACGAGCAGTACTTC
>NA|NA|TRBJ1-2|TRBV28
CASQEAPNYGYTF
TGTGCCAGCCAGGAGGCCCCAAACTATGGCTACACCTTC
>NA|NA|TRBJ2-5|TRBV11-3
CASSLDQDQETQYF
TGTGCCAGCAGCTTAGATCAGGACCAAGAGACCCAGTACTTC
>NA|TRBD2|TRBJ2-7|TRBV13
CASSLGAAGRWYEQYF
TGTGCCAGCAGCTTAGGGGCAGCCGGGAGGTGGTACGAGCAGTACTTC
>NA|NA|TRBJ2-7|TRBV19
CASSADGDYEQYF
TGTGCCAGTAGCGCCGATGGGGACTACGAGCAGTACTTC
>NA|NA|TRBJ2-2|TRBV11-2
CASSLDRGELFF
TGTGCCAGCAGCCTGGACCGCGGGGAGCTGTTTTTT
>NA|NA|TRBJ2-2|TRBV30
CAWSVYGTGELFF
TGTGCCTGGAGTGTTTACGGTACCGGGGAGCTGTTTTTT
>NA|TRBD2|TRBJ2-5|TRBV9
CASSVGGLAGDQETQYF
TGTGCCAGCAGCGTAGGTGGGCTAGCGGGAGACCAAGAGACCCAGTACTTC
>NA|NA|TRBJ2-7|TRBV11-3
CASSLDGYEQYF
TGTGCCAGCAGCTTAGATGGCTACGAGCAGTACTTC
>NA|TRBD2|TRBJ2-1|TRBV14
CASSQTSGTSKQFF
TGTGCCAGCAGCCAAACTAGCGGGACATCGAAGCAGTTCTTC
>NA|TRBD2|TRBJ2-5|TRBV6-1
CASSEPAGVETQYF
TGTGCCAGCAGTGAACCGGCGGGAGTGGAGACCCAGTACTTC
>NA|NA|TRBJ2-1|TRBV30
CAWTLGGLNEQFF
TGTGCCTGGACTCTGGGTGGTCTCAATGAGCAGTTCTTC
>NA|NA|TRBJ1-1|TRBV5-5
CASSLTDITEAFF
TGTGCCAGCAGCTTGACGGACATCACTGAAGCTTTCTTT
>NA|TRBD2|TRBJ2-1|TRBV30
CAWGKRGLAASHEQFF
TGTGCCTGGGGGAAACGGGGACTAGCGGCCTCCCATGAGCAGTTCTTC
>NA|NA|TRBJ2-3|TRBV5-4
CASSFRTTSTDTQYF
TGTGCCAGCAGCTTCCGGACTACTAGCACAGATACGCAGTATTTT
>NA|TRBD1|TRBJ1-6|TRBV5-4
CASSFGTGENSPLHF
TGTGCCAGCAGCTTCGGGACAGGGGAAAATTCACCCCTCCACTTT
>NA|TRBD2|TRBJ2-7|TRBV7-9
CASSLNSLWGGEQYF
TGTGCCAGCAGCTTGAACAGCCTCTGGGGAGGGGAGCAGTACTTC
>NA|TRBD2|TRBJ2-7|TRBV11-3
CASSLDLRLAGVASTYEQYF
TGTGCCAGCAGCTTAGATCTTAGACTAGCGGGAGTGGCGTCTACCTACGAGCAGTACTTC
>NA|NA|TRBJ2-7|TRBV19
CASSIGGGGSYEQYF
TGTGCCAGTAGTATAGGAGGAGGGGGGTCCTACGAGCAGTACTTC
>NA|TRBD1|TRBJ1-1|TRBV5-6
CASGSVGTENTEAFF
TGTGCCAGCGGCTCGGTAGGGACAGAGAACACTGAAGCTTTCTTT
>NA|NA|TRBJ2-2|TRBV5-4
CASSLNQGAGIGGNTGELFF
TGTGCCAGCAGCTTAAATCAAGGCGCTGGGATAGGAGGGAACACCGGGGAGCTGTTTTTT
>once|TRBD1|TRBJ1-2|TRBV9
CASSEPGQGSMAYGYTF
TGTGCCAGCAGCGAACCGGGACAGGGAAGTATGGCCTATGGCTACACCTTC
>NA|TRBD2|TRBJ2-1|TRBV30
CAWSATGGPPFF
TGTGCCTGGAGCGCAACGGGAGGGCCGCCCTTCTTC
>NA|NA|TRBJ2-1|TRBV19
CASSIDRGLAGNNEQFF
TGTGCCAGTAGTATAGATAGGGGGCTAGCGGGTAACAATGAGCAGTTCTTC